This TCR beta chain appears in the sequencing data of a study of neurological immune-mediated disorders. Notes on the study in general: None of the CDR3 amino acid sequences found in expanded clones was shared across subjects. This suggests that the TCR-beta repertoires were private in all groups.

TCRdb itself ran the 5' RACE reads through MiXCR, one entry per CDR3 protein. The sample contains roughly 80,000 distinct CDR3 sequences, 15% to 20% of which appear only once. Germline V gene lookup returns CDR1 MNHEY and CDR2 SVGAGI. This CDR3 has 15 amino acids. Trimming at V came to 6 bases and at J to 6 bases, leaving 7 bases not matched to a gene. As regards this clonotype: The target antigen is unknown.

The V and J genes are TRBV6-5 and TRBJ2-1; 11 bases line up with TRBD1. The sequence derives from a woman aged 40 to 50 in good health. Material: PBMCs. Written as DNA, the CDR3 is TGTGCCAGCAGCACCCCGGGACAGGGGGGCAATGAGCAGTTCTTC. Translation gives CASSTPGQGGNEQFF.